Shown below are 25 T cell receptor beta chains from a single sample sequenced in a study of CD8 T cells in Susac syndrome. Reverse transcription of roughly 0.5 to 1 ug RNA was carried out with random hexamers. Via MiXCR, TCRdb re-called the immunoSEQ multiplex PCR reads, giving one row per CDR3 protein. This table holds about 240,000 distinct CDR3 sequences, about 95% found once. The source material was CD4+ T cells from PBMCs. The receptors stem from a human donor with Susac syndrome.

The rearrangement links TRBV2 to TRBJ2-3, with TRBD1 identical over 7 bases. The ends lost 1 base at V and 4 bases at J; junction bases unmatched: 2. Germline CDR1 is SNHLY and CDR2 is FYNNEI. CDR3 size: 14 residues. The DNA of the CDR3 is TGTGCCAGCAGTGAAGGACAGGGTCCAGATACGCAGTATTTT. This sequence encodes CASSEGQGPDTQYF.

For the CDR3, the DNA is TGCGCCAGCAGCTTGGGTGACAGGGGAGAGAACACTGAAGCTTTCTTT. Translated: CASSLGDRGENTEAFF. The chain employs TRBV5-1 and TRBJ1-1; TRBD1 matches at 8 bases. The CDR3 consists of 16 residues. Germline V gene lookup returns CDR1 SGHRS and CDR2 YFSETQ. Trimming took 0 bases from V and 1 from J; bases not matched to a gene: 5.

V and J are TRBV25-1 and TRBJ2-1; D is perhaps TRBD2 (5 bases). Between the trimmed V and J ends, which lost 1 base and 6 bases, there was a span of 13 bases. This CDR3 contains 15 residues. Germline CDR1 reads MGHDK; CDR2 reads SYGVNS. The CDR3: CASSESPDLPNEQFF. The CDR3 DNA is TGTGCCAGCAGTGAATCTCCGGACTTGCCCAATGAGCAGTTCTTC.

The chain has TRBV7-3 and TRBJ2-2, with no clear D. Per germline, CDR1 SGHTA and CDR2 FQGTGA. The germline V and J ends were trimmed by 5 bases and 6 bases, with 13 bases remaining between them. This CDR3 is built from 14 residues. The CDR3 loop is CASSPSLQPGELFF. CDR3 nucleotides: TGTGCCAGCAGCCCAAGTCTCCAGCCCGGGGAGCTGTTTTTT.

J is TRBJ2-7 and V is TRBV15; 10 bases agree with TRBD1. This CDR3 region has 15 residues. Trimming at V came to 5 bases and at J to 5 bases, leaving 9 bases not matched to a gene. Germline V CDR1 and CDR2: LNHNV, YYDKDF (reference sequence). The CDR3, as DNA: TGTGCCACCAGCCGGGGACAGGGGCACTTGGACGAGCAGTACTTC. This sequence encodes CATSRGQGHLDEQYF. Full variable domain (missing parts from reference TRBV15 and TRBJ2-7): DAMVIQNPRYQVTQFGKPVTLSCSQTLNHNVMYWYQQKSSQAPKLLFHYYDKDFNNEADTPDNFQSRRPNTSFCFLDIRSPGLGDTAMYLCATSRGQGHLDEQYFGPGTRLTVT.

The rearrangement uses TRBV5-4 and TRBJ1-1; D possibly corresponds to TRBD1 (6 bases). CDR1 is SGHNT, CDR2 YYREEE, per germline (reference sequence). Trimming took off 6 bases at V and 2 bases at J, with 17 bases between the two ends. This CDR3 comprises 15 residues. Here the CDR3 reads CASISLDSQNTEAFF. The CDR3 nucleotides are TGTGCCAGCATTTCTCTGGACAGCCAAAACACTGAAGCTTTCTTT.

This rearrangement joins TRBV24-1 to TRBJ2-1; TRBD1 matches at 7 bases. Germline V gives CDR1 KGHDR, CDR2 SFDVKD. The trim removed 7 bases at V and 6 bases at J, leaving 17 bases unmatched. This CDR3 has 17 amino acids. CDR3 residues: CATSPSRTGAIFNEQFF. The CDR3 region has the DNA TGTGCCACCAGCCCAAGTCGAACAGGGGCCATATTCAATGAGCAGTTCTTC.

The chain recombines TRBV29-1 with TRBJ2-2; tentatively, D is TRBD1 (6 bases). The CDR3 loop spans 18 amino acids. The V and J ends lost 4 bases and 6 bases respectively, with 27 bases between them. The V gene's germline CDR1 is SQVTM and CDR2 ANQGSEA. Here the CDR3 reads CSVVVGALPTISPGELFF. For the CDR3, the DNA is TGCAGCGTTGTAGTGGGGGCCTTGCCCACGATCTCCCCCGGGGAGCTGTTTTTT.

V usage is TRBV12-3 or TRBV12-4 and J usage is TRBJ1-2, with 9 positions matching TRBD1. This CDR3 is built from 15 residues. V shed 5 bases and J 7 bases; nucleotides not matched to a gene: 11. The chain's CDR3 is CASSELAGTGRGYTF. The DNA for the CDR3 is TGTGCCAGCAGTGAATTAGCCGGGACAGGGCGTGGCTACACCTTC.

The chain is built from TRBV12-3 or TRBV12-4 and TRBJ1-2; no reliable D call. The ends were cut back, 1 base at V and 4 bases at J, with 7 bases in the middle. The CDR3 totals 13 residues. The CDR3 DNA is TGTGCCAGCAGTTTAGTCGGGTCCTATGGCTACACCTTC. Protein product: CASSLVGSYGYTF.

This clonotype has a handful of counts. The chain couples TRBV12-3 or TRBV12-4 to TRBJ2-1; no reliable D call. V lost 2 bases and J 4 bases, leaving 3 bases between the germline ends. The CDR3 runs 12 residues. CDR3 bases: TGTGCCAGCAGTTTATTGTACAATGAGCAGTTCTTC. Protein sequence: CASSLLYNEQFF.

The chain uses TRBV6-1 and TRBJ2-4; 11 positions agree with TRBD2. There are 18 residues in the CDR3. The germline CDR1 and CDR2 sequences are MNHNS and SASEGT. V gave up 6 bases and J gave up 2 bases; unmatched junction bases: 12. This chain's CDR3 is CASSGELAGGPSKNIQYF. The DNA of the CDR3 is TGTGCCAGCAGCGGGGAGCTAGCGGGAGGTCCTTCCAAAAACATTCAGTACTTC.

This chain uses TRBV20-1 with TRBJ1-1; a possible D gene is TRBD1 (6 bases). The CDR3 runs 12 residues. Germline V gene data show CDR1 as DFQATT and CDR2 as SNEGSKA (reference sequence). Trimming pared 7 bases from V and 2 bases from J, leaving 11 bases between. Here the CDR3 reads CSVGDKNTEAFF. The CDR3 DNA reads as TGCAGTGTGGGGGACAAAAACACTGAAGCTTTCTTT.

Only one count was recorded for this clonotype. The J gene is TRBJ1-5, the V gene TRBV9; D gene ambiguous. This CDR3 has 14 amino acids. The V and J ends lost 0 bases and 9 bases respectively, with 13 bases between them. Germline V gives CDR1 SGDLS, CDR2 YYNGEE. CDR3 loop: CASSVGRSVGPQHF. CDR3 sequence (DNA): TGTGCCAGCAGCGTAGGAAGGTCTGTAGGGCCCCAGCATTTT.

The chain recombines TRBV20-1 with TRBJ2-2; 12 nucleotides align to TRBD2. This CDR3 contains 14 residues. Germline assignment: CDR1 DFQATT and CDR2 SNEGSKA (reference sequence). J gave up 5 bases and V 5 bases, and 3 bases lay outside the gene matches. This chain's CDR3 is CSAPSGRATGELFF. The CDR3 DNA is TGCAGTGCTCCTAGCGGGAGGGCTACCGGGGAGCTGTTTTTT.

The chain employs TRBV14 and TRBJ2-3; a possible D gene is TRBD1 (6 bases). Trimming left V 6 bases short and J 0 bases short, with 16 bases between. CDR3 size: 16 residues. The germline CDR1 and CDR2 sequences are SGHDN and FVKESK. The CDR3 nucleotides read TGTGCCAGCAGTCGACAGGATAGAATCAGCACAGATACGCAGTATTTT. Its translation: CASSRQDRISTDTQYF.

The gene calls are TRBV27 and TRBJ1-5; no clear D. V lost 3 bases to trimming and J lost 7 bases, with 10 bases between them. Germline CDR1 and CDR2: MNHEY and SMNVEV (reference sequence). The CDR3 contains 13 residues. The CDR3: CASSFNRGQPQHF. In DNA, the CDR3 is TGTGCCAGCAGTTTCAATAGAGGGCAGCCCCAGCATTTT.

The chain employs TRBV30 and TRBJ1-1, with 7 bases identical to TRBD1. The CDR3 is 15 residues long. Losses at the gene ends were 0 bases for V and 4 bases for J; bases not matched to a gene: 8. Germline values: CDR1 GTSNPN, CDR2 SVGIG (reference sequence). The CDR3 nucleotides are TGTGCCTGGAGTGTAATGCCAGGGGGTATCACTGAAGCTTTCTTT. It is translated as CAWSVMPGGITEAFF.

The gene calls are TRBV28 and TRBJ1-5; D remains ambiguous. The CDR3 extends over 15 amino acids. Per the germline V gene, CDR1 is MDHEN and CDR2 is SYDVKM. The V and J ends lost 2 bases and 4 bases respectively, with 12 bases between them. In DNA form, the CDR3 reads TGTGCCAGCAGTTTACTGCGCGGATTTAATCAGCCCCAGCATTTT. It yields the protein CASSLLRGFNQPQHF.

A single count supports this clonotype. V usage is TRBV20-1 and J usage is TRBJ1-2, with D unresolved. Trimming shortened V by 0 bases and J by 5 bases, and 16 bases separated the two germline ends. The germline V gene has CDR1 DFQATT and CDR2 SNEGSKA (reference sequence). This CDR3 is built from 15 residues. CDR3 DNA sequence: TGCAGTGCTAGAGATAACCGCCTCCTATCATATGGCTACACCTTC. Translating it yields CSARDNRLLSYGYTF.

This chain uses TRBV30 with TRBJ2-2; D assignment may be TRBD1 or TRBD2 (5 bases each). The ends were cut back, 3 bases at V and 6 bases at J, with 11 bases in the middle. This CDR3 has 13 residues. Germline values: CDR1 GTSNPN, CDR2 SVGIG (reference sequence). CDR3 protein: CAWSRRDPGELFF. CDR3 DNA sequence: TGTGCCTGGAGCCGACGGGACCCCGGGGAGCTGTTTTTT. Full variable domain (missing parts from reference TRBV30 and TRBJ2-2): SQTIHQWPATLVQPVGSPLSLECTVEGTSNPNLYWYRQAAGRGLQLLFYSVGIGQISSEVPQNLSASRPQDRQFILSSKKLLLSDSGFYLCAWSRRDPGELFFGEGSRLTVL.

The V gene is TRBV29-1, the J gene TRBJ2-3, with 10 bases fitting TRBD2. This CDR3 has 15 residues. CDR1 is SQVTM and CDR2 is ANQGSEA in the germline V gene. Trimming cost V 3 bases and J 4 bases; bases outside gene matches: 7. The CDR3 region is CSVEPSGSSPDTQYF. CDR3 DNA: TGCAGCGTTGAGCCTAGCGGGAGTAGCCCAGATACGCAGTATTTT.

The chain has TRBV7-9 and TRBJ2-1; the D is unclear. CDR3 length: 13 amino acids. The ends were cut back, 2 bases at V and 6 bases at J, with 8 bases in the middle. Germline CDR1 SEHNR, CDR2 FQNEAQ (reference sequence). The CDR3 sequence is CASSLSPRNEQFF. CDR3 in DNA: TGTGCCAGCAGCTTAAGTCCCCGCAATGAGCAGTTCTTC.

This clonotype appeared a single time. The chain links TRBV29-1 to TRBJ2-1, with 7 bases identical to TRBD1. Germline CDR1 SQVTM, CDR2 ANQGSEA. The trim removed 2 bases at V and 3 bases at J, leaving 7 bases unmatched. This CDR3 region has 15 residues. The CDR3 nucleotides read TGCAGCGTTGAACTCGGGACAGCATTCTACAATGAGCAGTTCTTC. Its translation is CSVELGTAFYNEQFF.

This chain uses TRBV6-5 with TRBJ2-2, with no clear D. The CDR3 spans 15 residues. In germline, CDR1 is MNHEY, CDR2 SVGAGI. Trimming took off 5 bases at V and 6 bases at J, with 16 bases between the two ends. The CDR3 reads CASSTAVVGAGELFF. In DNA, the CDR3 is TGTGCCAGCAGTACAGCCGTGGTCGGAGCCGGGGAGCTGTTTTTT.